This TCR beta chain was observed in a study of post-analysis software for immune sequencing data. In the study overall: The cohort encompassed relapsing-remitting, secondary progressive and progressive-relapsing multiple sclerosis disease courses.

Per germline, CDR1 SEHNR and CDR2 FQNEAQ (reference sequence). The V end was cut by 1 base, the J end by 6 bases, with 18 bases between. This CDR3 is 16 amino acids long. Whole-study findings and limits: Normalized Chao1 diversity in multiple sclerosis patients fell significantly below that of controls. Comparison of patients with controls showed five or six TRBV segments more frequent in patients, TRBV5-6, TRBV5-1 and TRBV20-1 among them.

Notes on this clonotype: What it recognizes is unknown.

TCR beta cDNA libraries had unique molecular identifiers. It was from roughly 1.1 to 9.2 million T cells that around 500,000 cDNA molecules came. TCRdb passed the PCR reads through MiXCR, listing each CDR3 protein once. The sample lists about 540,000 distinct CDR3 sequences; around 36% were seen once. The source is a girl aged 2-17 years with multiple sclerosis. The sample was blood. This chain joins TRBV7-9 and TRBJ1-2; D might be TRBD1 (5 bases). The CDR3 DNA reads as TGTGCCAGCAGCTTAGAATCTCTTCGGGGGTCCAATGGCTACACCTTC. As protein: CASSLESLRGSNGYTF.